This T cell receptor beta chain came from a study of T cells in Graves' hyperthyroidism and ophthalmopathy. Study overall: Peripheral blood was obtained at initial diagnosis, preceding any treatment.

For this clonotype: Its antigen is still unknown.

Germline CDR1 and CDR2: SGDLS and YYNGEE. The CDR3 is 16 residues long. Trimming stripped 4 bases from V and 5 bases from J, with 19 bases between. Study-wide findings and caveats: Most thyroid clonotypes that were expanded above 0.001 also turned up in blood. The model foresaw ophthalmopathy a median roughly 6.5 months prior to onset.

Uncontrolled infection, other autoimmune disease, pregnancy or lactation excluded patients. TCR beta CDR3 regions were amplified from RNA transcripts. A set of HTBI primers served as the primers for a first-round RT-PCR of the TCR CDR3. TCRdb redid the calling of the multiplex PCR reads with MiXCR, one entry per CDR3 protein. The repertoire holds some 560,000 distinct CDR3 sequences, less than 15% seen once, with approximately 13% in the top ten. This clonotype was sampled from a woman between 35 and 50 years old with Graves' hyperthyroidism. V usage is TRBV9 and J usage is TRBJ2-1; D gene unclear. Input material: blood. The CDR3, as DNA: TGTGCCAGCAGCCCCGAGGTCGGTACGCTGGACAATGAGCAGTTCTTC. Translating gives CASSPEVGTLDNEQFF.